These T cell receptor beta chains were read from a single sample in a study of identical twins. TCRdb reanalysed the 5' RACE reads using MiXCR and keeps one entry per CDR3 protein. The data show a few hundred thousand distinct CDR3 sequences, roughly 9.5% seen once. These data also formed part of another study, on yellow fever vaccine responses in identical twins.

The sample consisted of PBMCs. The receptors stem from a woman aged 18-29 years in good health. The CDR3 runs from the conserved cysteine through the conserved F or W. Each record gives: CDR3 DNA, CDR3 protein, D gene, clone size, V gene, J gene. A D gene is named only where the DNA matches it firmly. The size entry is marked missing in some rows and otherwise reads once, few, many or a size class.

TGCAGCGTTGTGGGGGTAAGGGACACAGATACGCAGTATTTT	CSVVGVRDTDTQYF	NA	many	TRBV29-1	TRBJ2-3
TGTGCCAGCAGTCGGGACAGGGCTCAGGAGCAGTACTTC	CASSRDRAQEQYF	TRBD1	NA	TRBV6-2/TRBV6-3	TRBJ2-7
TGTGCCAGCAGTATCAGCGGGAGGTACTACGAGCAGTACTTC	CASSISGRYYEQYF	TRBD2	many	TRBV27	TRBJ2-7
TGTGCCAGCAGTTACTTGGAGACCCAGTACTTC	CASSYLETQYF	NA	many	TRBV6-6	TRBJ2-5
TGTGCCAGCAGCTTGGCTGGGACAGGGAACGACGAGCAGTACTTC	CASSLAGTGNDEQYF	TRBD1	few	TRBV5-6	TRBJ2-7
TGTGCCTGGAGCCGGACCGCAGGCGAGCAGTACTTC	CAWSRTAGEQYF	NA	NA	TRBV30	TRBJ2-7
TGTGCCAGCAGCCAAGTAGATAGCATATTGTACAATGAGCAGTTCTTC	CASSQVDSILYNEQFF	NA	few	TRBV3-1	TRBJ2-1
TGTGCCAGCAGTGTTATAGCGGGGGTCTACAATGAGCAGTTCTTC	CASSVIAGVYNEQFF	TRBD2	few	TRBV11-1	TRBJ2-1
TGTGCCAGCAGCCAAGAGGGTACATCGGCGGGAGAGACCCAGTACTTC	CASSQEGTSAGETQYF	NA	NA	TRBV3-1	TRBJ2-5
TGCGCCAGCAGTGGAGCAGGGACCCAGTACTTC	CASSGAGTQYF	NA	many	TRBV10-1	TRBJ2-5
TGCAGCGTCGGGACAGGGAGCACCGGGGAGCTGTTTTTT	CSVGTGSTGELFF	TRBD1	few	TRBV29-1	TRBJ2-2
TGTGCCAGCAGCCCTGGACTTAGCGGGTGGTTAACAGATACGCAGTATTTT	CASSPGLSGWLTDTQYF	TRBD2	NA	TRBV4-1	TRBJ2-3
TGCAGTGCTAGTGGGGGGACCCAAGAGACCCAGTACTTC	CSASGGTQETQYF	NA	NA	TRBV20-1	TRBJ2-5
TGCAGCTCGAGAAAAACAGGGGGCCTCAACATTCAGTACTTC	CSSRKTGGLNIQYF	TRBD1	NA	TRBV20-1	TRBJ2-4
TGCGCCAGCAGCTTGCCAGCAGATACGCAGTATTTT	CASSLPADTQYF	NA	many	TRBV5-1	TRBJ2-3
TGTGCCAGCAGGTACAGTTACCCAGATACGCAGTATTTT	CASRYSYPDTQYF	NA	many	TRBV2	TRBJ2-3
TGTGCCAGCAGTTACACTTGGGGGGCTGGTCAGCCCCAGCATTTT	CASSYTWGAGQPQHF	NA	NA	TRBV6-5	TRBJ1-5
TGTGCCAGCAGAACGACAGGGGAGAGTGAAAAACTGTTTTTT	CASRTTGESEKLFF	TRBD1	few	TRBV6-2/TRBV6-3	TRBJ1-4
TGCGCCAGCAGGTATGAAATGAACACTGAAGCTTTCTTT	CASRYEMNTEAFF	NA	NA	TRBV5-1	TRBJ1-1
TGTGCCAGCAGCACCACAGGGTACAATCAGCCCCAGCATTTT	CASSTTGYNQPQHF	NA	many	TRBV12-3/TRBV12-4	TRBJ1-5
TGTGCCAGCAGCCCGGACAGGGTCGAGCAGTACTTC	CASSPDRVEQYF	TRBD1	many	TRBV6-2/TRBV6-3	TRBJ2-7
TGTGCCAGCAGCTTATCAGAACATGAAGCTTTCTTT	CASSLSEHEAFF	NA	NA	TRBV11-2	TRBJ1-1
TGTGCCAGCAGTTTAATTGACCGTAAGAACACTGAAGCTTTCTTT	CASSLIDRKNTEAFF	NA	few	TRBV12-3/TRBV12-4	TRBJ1-1
TGTGCCACCAGTGATCTAAGCGGACAGGAAGGGAATCAGCCCCAGCATTTT	CATSDLSGQEGNQPQHF	TRBD1	few	TRBV24-1	TRBJ1-5
TGTGCCACCCAGGACAGGGGAGGAACAGATACGCAGTATTTT	CATQDRGGTDTQYF	TRBD1	NA	TRBV2	TRBJ2-3
TGTGCCAGCAGCTTACAGGCCGGATTAGCGGGACTCAGCACAGATACGCAGTATTTT	CASSLQAGLAGLSTDTQYF	TRBD2	few	TRBV7-6	TRBJ2-3
TGCAGTGCCCGAGTCCGGCGAGGCCCACCCTACGAGCAGTACTTC	CSARVRRGPPYEQYF	NA	few	TRBV20-1	TRBJ2-7
TGTGCCAGCAGTTCCCCCCTTGAACGGGGAGGTTTAGAGACCCAGTACTTC	CASSSPLERGGLETQYF	NA	few	TRBV27	TRBJ2-5
TGTGCCACACGTCCTGACTCGGGTGAAAAACTGTTTTTT	CATRPDSGEKLFF	NA	NA	TRBV12-3/TRBV12-4	TRBJ1-4
TGTGCCAGCAGAGGACAGGGGGCCAATGAGCAGTTCTTC	CASRGQGANEQFF	TRBD1	many	TRBV7-9	TRBJ2-1
TGTGCCAGCAGCTTGCCTCGGACAGGGAAGAACACCGGGGAGCTGTTTTTT	CASSLPRTGKNTGELFF	TRBD1	NA	TRBV11-2	TRBJ2-2
TGTGCCAGCAGCCAAGGGACCCCCTACGAGCAGTACTTC	CASSQGTPYEQYF	NA	NA	TRBV3-1	TRBJ2-7
TGTGCCAGCACTATGACGGCGTCCTACGAGCAGTACTTC	CASTMTASYEQYF	NA	NA	TRBV6-2/TRBV6-3	TRBJ2-7
TGTGCCAGCAGCCAAAAGCCCCGGGGTGAGCAGTTCTTC	CASSQKPRGEQFF	NA	many	TRBV4-2	TRBJ2-1
TGTGCCAGCAGTTCCCCACTCGGACAGGGACCGAACAATGAGCAGTTCTTC	CASSSPLGQGPNNEQFF	TRBD1	few	TRBV6-2/TRBV6-3	TRBJ2-1
TGTGCCAGCAGCCCAAAACGCGGACTAGCCGTCGACACAGATACGCAGTATTTT	CASSPKRGLAVDTDTQYF	TRBD2	NA	TRBV7-8	TRBJ2-3
TGCGCCAGCAGCTGGGAACAGGGGACTGAAGCTTTCTTT	CASSWEQGTEAFF	TRBD1	few	TRBV5-1	TRBJ1-1
TGCAGCGCCGTAGGGACTAGCGGGGGCACAGATACGCAGTATTTT	CSAVGTSGGTDTQYF	TRBD2	few	TRBV29-1	TRBJ2-3
TGTGCCAGCTTTTCCCCCCGGGAGCGGTCCTACGAGCAGTACTTC	CASFSPRERSYEQYF	NA	few	TRBV6-1	TRBJ2-7
TGCAGTGCTAGAGACCCGGTTCTACAAGGGCAGTTCTTC	CSARDPVLQGQFF	NA	few	TRBV20-1	TRBJ2-1
TGTGCCAGCAGCTTATTGTGGGACAGATTGTTCTTC	CASSLLWDRLFF	TRBD1	NA	TRBV7-9	TRBJ2-1
TGCGCCAGCAGCTTGGACGGGAGGGCCACAGATACGCAGTATTTT	CASSLDGRATDTQYF	TRBD2	many	TRBV11-2	TRBJ2-3
TGTGCCAGCAGGCCCGACAGTGTACAAGCTTTCTTT	CASRPDSVQAFF	NA	NA	TRBV12-3/TRBV12-4	TRBJ1-1
TGTGCCAGCAGCCAAGTTAGGGCGCACGAGCAGTACTTC	CASSQVRAHEQYF	NA	many	TRBV4-2	TRBJ2-7
TGTGCCAGCAGTCCTCGGGGGGGCTGGTATTCACCCCTCCACTTT	CASSPRGGWYSPLHF	NA	NA	TRBV28	TRBJ1-6
TGTGCCAGCTCACCATCAAGGACTGGGGCCAACGTCCTGACTTTC	CASSPSRTGANVLTF	NA	NA	TRBV18	TRBJ2-6